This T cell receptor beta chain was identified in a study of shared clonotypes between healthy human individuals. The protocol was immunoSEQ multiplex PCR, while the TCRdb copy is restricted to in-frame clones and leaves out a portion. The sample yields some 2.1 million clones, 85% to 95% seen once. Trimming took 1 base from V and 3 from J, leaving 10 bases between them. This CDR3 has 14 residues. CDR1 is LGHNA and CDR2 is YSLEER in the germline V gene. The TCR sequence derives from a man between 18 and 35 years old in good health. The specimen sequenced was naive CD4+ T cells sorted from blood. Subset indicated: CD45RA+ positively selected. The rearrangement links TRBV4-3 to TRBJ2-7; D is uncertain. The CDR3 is CASSQGVNFYEQYF. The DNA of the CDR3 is TGCGCCAGCAGCCAAGGGGTCAACTTCTACGAGCAGTACTTC.